This entry features one TCR beta chain sequence. Its target is not known. A much more abundant neighbour one base away suggests this may be a read error. This specimen comes from a study of response to subunit inactivated influenza vaccine. The V gene's germline CDR1 is LGHDT and CDR2 YNNKEL (reference sequence). The CDR3 spans 13 residues. Study-wide results and caveats: That few new T cells are recruited by each seasonal influenza vaccination was the authors' suggestion.

Using its own MiXCR run on the RT-PCR reads, TCRdb lists one record per CDR3 protein. The table shows hundreds of thousands of distinct CDR3 sequences, with approximately 14% occurring only once. The TCR comes from a man aged 45-65 years who received an inactivated influenza vaccine. The source material was PBMCs from blood, sampled less than 13 days after vaccination. The chain links TRBV3-1 to TRBJ2-2; D is unclear. Here the CDR3 DNA reads TGTGCCAGCGGCCAAGCAGCCGTCGGGGAGCTGTTTTTT. Residues: CASGQAAVGELFF.